Below are 27 T cell receptor beta chains sequenced from a single sample in a study of T cells in Graves' hyperthyroidism and ophthalmopathy. RNA transcripts provided the source from which TCR beta CDR3 regions were amplified. First-round RT-PCR of the TCR CDR3 relied on the HTBI primer set. MiXCR, applied by TCRdb to the multiplex PCR reads, yields one record per CDR3 protein. The sample lists roughly 740,000 distinct CDR3 sequences, 15% to 20% occurring once. Sequencing was carried out using blood. The receptors derive from a man aged 18 to 35 with Graves' hyperthyroidism.

This clonotype was counted only a few times. The chain links TRBV27 to TRBJ2-1; 7 positions match TRBD1. Losses at the gene ends were 6 bases for V and 5 bases for J; bases not matched to a gene: 10. Germline lookup yields CDR1 MNHEY and CDR2 SMNVEV (reference sequence). The CDR3 has 15 residues. CDR3 region: CASSPLGTANNEQFF. The CDR3 DNA reads as TGTGCCAGCAGCCCTCTCGGGACAGCCAACAATGAGCAGTTCTTC.

The sample holds many counts of this clonotype. The CDR3 is CASSLGLGDEQYF. In DNA form, the CDR3 reads TGTGCCAGCAGCTTGGGACTAGGTGACGAGCAGTACTTC. The chain has TRBV7-2 and TRBJ2-7; the match to TRBD2 covers 8 bases. Germline CDR1 and CDR2: SGHTA and FQGNSA. V gave up 3 bases and J gave up 5 bases; unmatched junction bases: 3. The CDR3 loop spans 13 amino acids.

There are many counts of this clonotype. The CDR3 region has the DNA TGCAGTGCTGTCCGGGACAGAAGGACTAGCGGGAGTTTCCCCTACGAGCAGTACTTC. Translation: CSAVRDRRTSGSFPYEQYF. The V call is TRBV20-1, the J call TRBJ2-7; 13 positions agree with TRBD2. The CDR3 sequence is 19 residues long. CDR1 is DFQATT and CDR2 is SNEGSKA in the germline V gene (reference sequence). J was trimmed by 2 bases and V by 5 bases; bases with no gene match: 18.

The rearrangement uses TRBV18 and TRBJ1-6; the D is unclear. V lost 0 bases and J 10 bases, leaving 4 bases between the germline ends. This CDR3 is 12 amino acids long. Looked up from germline, CDR1 is KGHSH and CDR2 is LQKENI. In DNA, the CDR3 is TGTGCCAGCTCACCACCGGAGTCACCCCTCCACTTT. The encoded protein is CASSPPESPLHF.

The chain recombines TRBV28 with TRBJ1-2; D is uncertain. CDR1 MDHEN and CDR2 SYDVKM come from the germline V gene. This CDR3 has 14 amino acids. The V end lost 2 bases, the J end lost 4 bases, and 11 bases lay between the germline ends. CDR3 coding DNA: TGTGCCAGCAGTTTAGAGACGGGTGGCTATGGCTACACCTTC. Translation gives CASSLETGGYGYTF.

This clonotype was seen a handful of times. V usage is TRBV10-3 and J usage is TRBJ2-5; either TRBD1 or TRBD2 may fit D (5 bases each). The germline V gene has CDR1 ENHRY and CDR2 SYGVKD. CDR3 size: 16 residues. V was clipped by 6 bases and J by 4 bases, with 21 bases between them. CDR3 bases: TGTGCCATCAGCCCCATTCGACAGCCCCGGGGAGAGACCCAGTACTTC. It specifies CAISPIRQPRGETQYF.

V and J are TRBV24-1 and TRBJ2-1; D is unresolved. Trimming cost V 5 bases and J 7 bases, with 11 bases left between them. There are 13 residues in the CDR3. Looked up from germline, CDR1 is KGHDR and CDR2 is SFDVKD. The DNA of the CDR3 is TGTGCCACCAGTGGGACCGACCTGAATGAGCAGTTCTTC. It yields the protein CATSGTDLNEQFF.

This clonotype was seen many times. The rearrangement links TRBV29-1 to TRBJ1-1; D perhaps matches TRBD1 (6 bases). CDR1 and CDR2 (germline): SQVTM, ANQGSEA. Trimming took off 8 bases at V and 1 base at J, with 14 bases between the two ends. The CDR3 totals 13 residues. The CDR3 DNA follows: TGCAGCATCCGGGACACTCCGAACACTGAAGCTTTCTTT. It encodes CSIRDTPNTEAFF.

This clonotype was counted a few times. The genes are TRBV4-3 and TRBJ2-7; D is perhaps TRBD2 (5 bases). V shed 0 bases and J shed 3 bases, with 12 bases lying between them. Germline V lookup: CDR1 LGHNA, CDR2 YSLEER. This CDR3 region has 15 residues. The CDR3 sequence: CASSQEPSGGYEQYF. CDR3 in DNA: TGCGCCAGCAGCCAAGAACCGTCTGGAGGCTACGAGCAGTACTTC.

The V gene is TRBV29-1, the J gene TRBJ2-7; no firm D call. Per germline, CDR1 SQVTM and CDR2 ANQGSEA. The CDR3 consists of 16 residues. V was cut by 6 bases and J by 0 bases, with 21 bases left in between. Written as DNA, the CDR3 is TGCAGCGTCAAAGGGATAATTGGACCGAGCTCCTACGAGCAGTACTTC. Translation gives CSVKGIIGPSSYEQYF.

The V gene is TRBV27, the J gene TRBJ2-5; no firm D call. The CDR3 is 14 residues long. Trimming took 0 bases from V and 3 from J, leaving 8 bases between them. Germline-derived CDR1 and CDR2 are MNHEY and SMNVEV (reference sequence). This chain's CDR3 is CASSLSPYEETQYF. The CDR3 DNA sequence: TGTGCCAGCAGTTTATCGCCCTATGAAGAGACCCAGTACTTC.

Many counts were recorded for this clonotype. The chain has TRBV7-3 and TRBJ1-1, with D unresolved. The CDR3 loop spans 13 amino acids. V was pared by 5 bases and J by 3 bases, with 10 bases between. CDR1 SGHTA and CDR2 FQGTGA come from the germline V gene. The CDR3 loop is CASSPRAHTEAFF. The CDR3 DNA is TGTGCCAGCAGCCCCCGGGCCCACACTGAAGCTTTCTTT.

This clonotype turned up a few times. V and J are TRBV6-1 and TRBJ2-5; 8 bases agree with TRBD2. This CDR3 is built from 12 residues. Germline CDR1 and CDR2: MNHNS and SASEGT. In nucleotides, the CDR3 is TGTGCTACTTTCGGGGGGGGGGAGACCCAGTACTTC. Its translation: CATFGGGETQYF.

This clonotype was recorded a few times. V gene TRBV5-1 combines with J gene TRBJ2-5, with D perhaps matching TRBD1 or TRBD2 (5 bases each). This CDR3 spans 16 amino acids. V was trimmed by 2 bases and J by 4 bases, leaving 18 bases between them. Germline V gene lookup returns CDR1 SGHRS and CDR2 YFSETQ. The CDR3 here is CASSFRGRAPIETQYF. The CDR3, as DNA: TGCGCCAGCAGCTTTCGGGGACGGGCGCCTATAGAGACCCAGTACTTC.

The sample holds a few counts of this clonotype. The chain joins TRBV30 to TRBJ2-7, with D perhaps TRBD1 (5 bases). Germline V gene data show CDR1 as GTSNPN and CDR2 as SVGIG (reference sequence). V was pared by 2 bases and J by 4 bases, with 15 bases between. The CDR3 totals 14 residues. This CDR3 reads CAWSQRGLPYEQYF. The CDR3 DNA sequence: TGTGCCTGGAGTCAAAGGGGCCTTCCTTACGAGCAGTACTTC. Supplemented by reference TRBV30 and TRBJ2-7, the full variable domain reads SQTIHQWPATLVQPVGSPLSLECTVEGTSNPNLYWYRQAAGRGLQLLFYSVGIGQISSEVPQNLSASRPQDRQFILSSKKLLLSDSGFYLCAWSQRGLPYEQYFGPGTRLTVT.

This chain joins TRBV28 and TRBJ2-1; 7 bases line up with TRBD2. V dropped 2 bases and J dropped 4; count of bases not matched to a gene: 11. CDR3 length: 17 amino acids. Germline loops: CDR1 MDHEN, CDR2 SYDVKM. The CDR3 DNA reads TGTGCCAGCAGTTTAAGGCCGGGGAGGGGCGGGTACAATGAGCAGTTCTTC. It codes for CASSLRPGRGGYNEQFF.

CDR3 loop: CASSSSTSATSYEQYF. The DNA of the CDR3 is TGTGCCAGCAGCTCGTCGACTAGCGCCACCTCCTACGAGCAGTACTTC. The chain carries TRBV4-2 and TRBJ2-7; 8 positions match TRBD2. This CDR3 is 16 amino acids long. The J segment lost 0 bases and the V segment lost 5 bases, leaving 9 bases of the junction unmatched. CDR1 is LGHNA and CDR2 is YNFKEQ in the germline V gene.

This clonotype was observed a few times. This chain joins TRBV3-1 and TRBJ1-4, with D perhaps TRBD1 (5 bases). V was pared by 4 bases and J by 2 bases, with 17 bases between. The germline CDR1 and CDR2 sequences are LGHDT and YNNKEL (reference sequence). The CDR3 has 17 amino acids. This chain's CDR3 is CASSLGDPRWTNEKLFF. The DNA for the CDR3 is TGTGCCAGCAGCCTTGGGGACCCACGCTGGACTAATGAAAAACTGTTTTTT.

This clonotype occurred many times. The V and J genes are TRBV2 and TRBJ1-1; D gene ambiguous. Germline assignment: CDR1 SNHLY and CDR2 FYNNEI. The CDR3 length is 13 residues. With 1 base removed from V and 10 bases from J, the gap between germline ends came to 13 bases. The chain's CDR3 is CASSEVGYGTAFF. The CDR3 coding sequence is TGTGCCAGCAGTGAAGTTGGCTACGGTACAGCTTTCTTT.

This clonotype occurred a few times. The chain joins TRBV24-1 to TRBJ1-2; D remains unclear. V lost 2 bases, J lost 8 bases, and 11 bases lay in between. CDR3 size: 13 residues. Germline V gene data show CDR1 as KGHDR and CDR2 as SFDVKD. The DNA for the CDR3 is TGTGCCACCAGTGATTCCATGGCCCGCGGCTACACCTTC. Its protein is CATSDSMARGYTF.

There are many counts of this clonotype. The V call is TRBV29-1, the J call TRBJ2-1; 13 nucleotides line up with TRBD2. This CDR3 region has 15 residues. The J segment lost 2 bases and the V segment lost 6 bases, leaving 4 bases of the junction unmatched. Germline CDR1 reads SQVTM; CDR2 reads ANQGSEA. As DNA, the CDR3 is TGCAGCGTGATAGGGACTAGCGGGACCTACAATGAGCAGTTCTTC. Translated: CSVIGTSGTYNEQFF.

This clonotype was seen at least ten times. The chain has TRBV20-1 and TRBJ2-2; 9 positions agree with TRBD2. The V segment lost 4 bases and the J segment 0 bases; nucleotides outside the gene matches: 12. Germline V gene sequence: CDR1 DFQATT, CDR2 SNEGSKA (reference sequence). This CDR3 is 18 amino acids long. In DNA form, the CDR3 reads TGCAGTGCTAAGGGTCTAGCGGGACGCGGCGCGAACACCGGGGAGCTGTTTTTT. Residues: CSAKGLAGRGANTGELFF.

This clonotype was detected ten times or more. The chain has TRBV28 and TRBJ2-7, with TRBD2 matching over 14 bases. The germline V gene encodes CDR1 MDHEN and CDR2 SYDVKM. This CDR3 is built from 18 residues. The trim removed 7 bases at V and 5 bases at J, leaving 16 bases unmatched. The CDR3 DNA reads as TGTGCCAGCACCCCCGGGAGGGGACTAGCGGGAGTTTACGACGAGCAGTACTTC. As protein: CASTPGRGLAGVYDEQYF.

This clonotype appeared a few times. The chain carries TRBV19 and TRBJ1-1; perhaps TRBD1 as D (5 bases). The V and J ends lost 4 bases and 7 bases respectively, with 13 bases between them. CDR1 is LNHDA and CDR2 is SQIVND in the germline V gene (reference sequence). The CDR3 is 13 residues long. The CDR3 sequence is CASSRLKGIEAFF. For the CDR3, the DNA is TGTGCCAGTAGTAGGTTAAAGGGGATTGAAGCTTTCTTT.

This clonotype was seen many times. The chain joins TRBV11-3 to TRBJ2-1; tentatively, D is TRBD2 (6 bases). Between the trimmed V and J ends, which lost 4 bases and 5 bases, there was a span of 15 bases. The CDR3 runs to 15 residues. Germline V CDR1 and CDR2: SGHNT, YENEEA. The CDR3 region has the DNA TGTGCCAGCAGCTCTGCGGGGCGAGGCCACAATGAGCAGTTCTTC. Its translation is CASSSAGRGHNEQFF.

This clonotype was observed a few times. V gene TRBV27 combines with J gene TRBJ2-1; D ambiguous. Germline CDR1 reads MNHEY; CDR2 reads SMNVEV (reference sequence). Trimming shortened V by 6 bases and J by 3 bases, and 9 bases separated the two germline ends. The CDR3 spans 13 residues. The CDR3 bases are TGTGCCAGCAGATATACATACTACAATGAGCAGTTCTTC. This encodes CASRYTYYNEQFF.

The chain combines TRBV28 with TRBJ2-1; TRBD2 aligns across 7 bases. V trimming: 2 bases; J trimming: 0 bases; junction bases outside the gene matches: 10. Germline V gives CDR1 MDHEN, CDR2 SYDVKM. The CDR3 has 18 amino acids. CDR3 sequence reads: CASSLNRAGAHSYNEQFF. As DNA, the CDR3 is TGTGCCAGCAGTTTAAATCGGGCGGGAGCGCACTCCTACAATGAGCAGTTCTTC.